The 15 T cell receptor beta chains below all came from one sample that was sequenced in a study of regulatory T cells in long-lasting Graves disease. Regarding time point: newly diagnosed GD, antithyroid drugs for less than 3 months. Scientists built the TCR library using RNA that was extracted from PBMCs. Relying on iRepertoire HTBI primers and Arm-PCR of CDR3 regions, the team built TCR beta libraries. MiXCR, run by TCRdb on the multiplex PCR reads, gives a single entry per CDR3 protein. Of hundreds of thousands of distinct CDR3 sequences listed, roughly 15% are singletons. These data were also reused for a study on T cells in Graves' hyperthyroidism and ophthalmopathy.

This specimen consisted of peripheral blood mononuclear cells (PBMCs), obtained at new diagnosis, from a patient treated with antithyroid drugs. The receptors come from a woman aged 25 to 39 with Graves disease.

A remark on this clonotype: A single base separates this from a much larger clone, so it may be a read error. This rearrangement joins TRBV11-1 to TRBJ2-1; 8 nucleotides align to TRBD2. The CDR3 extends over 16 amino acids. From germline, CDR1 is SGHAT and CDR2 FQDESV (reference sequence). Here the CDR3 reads CAGSYTATSGYNEQFF. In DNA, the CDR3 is TGTGCCGGCAGCTATACAGCTACTAGCGGCTACAATGAGCAGTTCTTC.

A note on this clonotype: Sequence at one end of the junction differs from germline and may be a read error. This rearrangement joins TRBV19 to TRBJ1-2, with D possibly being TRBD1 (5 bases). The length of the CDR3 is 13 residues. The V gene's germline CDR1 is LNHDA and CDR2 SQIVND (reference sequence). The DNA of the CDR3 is TGTGCCAGTAGTATTGGGCGAGGGCAGGGCTGCACCTTC. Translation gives CASSIGRGQGCTF.

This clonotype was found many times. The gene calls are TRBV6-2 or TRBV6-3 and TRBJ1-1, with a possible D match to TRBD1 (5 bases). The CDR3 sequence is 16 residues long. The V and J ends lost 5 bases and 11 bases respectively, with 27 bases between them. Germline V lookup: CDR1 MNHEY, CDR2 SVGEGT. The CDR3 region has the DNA TGTGCCAGCAGTGAAGTCGGGCTATTCTCTGGGGCTCGGGCTTTCTTT. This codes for CASSEVGLFSGARAFF.

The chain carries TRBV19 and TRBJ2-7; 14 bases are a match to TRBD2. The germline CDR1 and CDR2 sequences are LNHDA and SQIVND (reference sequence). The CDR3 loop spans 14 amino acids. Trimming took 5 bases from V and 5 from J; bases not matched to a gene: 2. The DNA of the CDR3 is TGTGCCAGTAGTGCGGGACTAGCGGGAGACGAGCAGTACTTC. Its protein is CASSAGLAGDEQYF.

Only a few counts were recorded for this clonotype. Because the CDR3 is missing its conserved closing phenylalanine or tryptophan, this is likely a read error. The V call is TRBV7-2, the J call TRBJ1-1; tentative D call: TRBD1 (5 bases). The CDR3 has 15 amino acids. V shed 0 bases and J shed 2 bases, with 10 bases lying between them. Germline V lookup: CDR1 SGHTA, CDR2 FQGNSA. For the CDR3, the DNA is TGTGCCAGCAGCTTAGCCGGGGGGGTTAACACTGAAGCTTTCCTT. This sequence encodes CASSLAGGVNTEAFL.

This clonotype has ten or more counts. CDR3 coding DNA: TGTGCCAGCGGACTTAACTATGGCTACACCTTC. Its protein is CASGLNYGYTF. The chain carries TRBV2 and TRBJ1-2; D is unresolved. Trimming took 8 bases from V and 1 from J, leaving 5 bases between them. The germline CDR1 and CDR2 sequences are SNHLY and FYNNEI. The CDR3 sequence is 11 residues long. Full variable domain (remainder filled in from reference TRBV2 and TRBJ1-2): EPEVTQTPSHQVTQMGQEVILRCVPISNHLYFYWYRQILGQKVEFLVSFYNNEISEKSEIFDDQFSVERPDGSNFTLKIRSTKLEDSAMYFCASGLNYGYTFGSGTRLTVV.

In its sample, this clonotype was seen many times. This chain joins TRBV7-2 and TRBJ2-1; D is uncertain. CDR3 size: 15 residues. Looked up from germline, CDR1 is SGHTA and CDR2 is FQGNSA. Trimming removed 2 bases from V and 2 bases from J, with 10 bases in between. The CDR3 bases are TGTGCCAGCAGCTTATTCCTGGGCGCCTACAATGAGCAGTTCTTC. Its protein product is CASSLFLGAYNEQFF. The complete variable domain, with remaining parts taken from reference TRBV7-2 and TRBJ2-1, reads GAGVSQSPSNKVTEKGKDVELRCDPISGHTALYWYRQSLGQGLEFLIYFQGNSAPDKSGLPSDRFSAERTGGSVSTLTIQRTQQEDSAVYLCASSLFLGAYNEQFFGPGTRLTVL.

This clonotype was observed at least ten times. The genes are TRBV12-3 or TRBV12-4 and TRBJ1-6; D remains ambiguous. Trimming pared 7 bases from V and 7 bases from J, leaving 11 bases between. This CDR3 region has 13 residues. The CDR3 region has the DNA TGTGCCAGCAACCGGCAGGTCAATTCACCCCTCCACTTT. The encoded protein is CASNRQVNSPLHF.

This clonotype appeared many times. CDR3 sequence: CASSLARGRSNQPQHF. The CDR3 DNA reads TGTGCCAGCAGCTTAGCCCGCGGGAGAAGCAATCAGCCCCAGCATTTT. The chain employs TRBV7-2 and TRBJ1-5, with D unresolved. Trimming took 0 bases from V and 1 from J, leaving 10 bases between them. The CDR3 spans 16 residues. CDR1 and CDR2 (germline): SGHTA, FQGNSA.

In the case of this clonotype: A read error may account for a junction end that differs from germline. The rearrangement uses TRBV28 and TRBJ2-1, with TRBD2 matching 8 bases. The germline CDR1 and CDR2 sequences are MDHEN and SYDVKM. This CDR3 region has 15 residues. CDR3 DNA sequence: TGTGCCGGCAGGACGAGCGGGAGTTCCTACAATGAGCAGTTCTTC. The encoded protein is CAGRTSGSSYNEQFF. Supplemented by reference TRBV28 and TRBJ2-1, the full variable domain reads DVKVTQSSRYLVKRTGEKVFLECVQDMDHENMFWYRQDPGLGLRLIYFSYDVKMKEKGDIPEGYSVSREKKERFSLILESASTNQTSMYLCAGRTSGSSYNEQFFGPGTRLTVL.

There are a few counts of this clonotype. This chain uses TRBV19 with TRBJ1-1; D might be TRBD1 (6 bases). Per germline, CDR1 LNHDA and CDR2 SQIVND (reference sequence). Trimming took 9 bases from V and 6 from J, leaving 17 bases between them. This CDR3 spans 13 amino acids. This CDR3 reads CASEGGSIPEAFF. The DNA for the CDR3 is TGTGCCAGCGAGGGGGGATCGATTCCTGAAGCTTTCTTT. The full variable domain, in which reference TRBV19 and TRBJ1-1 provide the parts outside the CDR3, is DGGITQSPKYLFRKEGQNVTLSCEQNLNHDAMYWYRQDPGQGLRLIYYSQIVNDFQKGDIAEGYSVSREKKESFPLTVTSAQKNPTAFYLCASEGGSIPEAFFGQGTRLTVV.

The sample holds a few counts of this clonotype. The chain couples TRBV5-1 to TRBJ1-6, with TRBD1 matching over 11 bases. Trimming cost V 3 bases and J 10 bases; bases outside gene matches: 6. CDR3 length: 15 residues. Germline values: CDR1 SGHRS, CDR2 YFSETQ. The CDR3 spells CASSSSGTGGSPLHF. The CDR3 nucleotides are TGCGCCAGCAGCTCATCCGGGACAGGGGGATCACCCCTCCACTTT. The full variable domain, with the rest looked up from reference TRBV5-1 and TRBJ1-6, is KAGVTQTPRYLIKTRGQQVTLSCSPISGHRSVSWYQQTPGQGLQFLFEYFSETQRNKGNFPGRFSGRQFSNSRSEMNVSTLELGDSALYLCASSSSGTGGSPLHFGNGTRLTVT.

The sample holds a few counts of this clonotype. The CDR3 loop is CASSVAAAIYNEQFF. The CDR3 region has the DNA TGTGCCAGCAGCGTAGCGGCGGCAATTTACAATGAGCAGTTCTTC. This sequence joins TRBV9 and TRBJ2-1; D remains unclear. Deletions cut 0 bases from V and 4 bases from J, with 11 bases between. Germline assignment: CDR1 SGDLS and CDR2 YYNGEE. CDR3 length: 15 amino acids.

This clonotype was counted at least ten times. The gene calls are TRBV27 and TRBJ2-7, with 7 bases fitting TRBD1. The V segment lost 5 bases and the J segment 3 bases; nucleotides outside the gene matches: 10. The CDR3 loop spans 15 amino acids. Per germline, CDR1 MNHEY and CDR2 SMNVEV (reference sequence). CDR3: CASSPGQPTVYEQYF. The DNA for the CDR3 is TGTGCCAGCAGTCCGGGACAGCCGACCGTCTACGAGCAGTACTTC.

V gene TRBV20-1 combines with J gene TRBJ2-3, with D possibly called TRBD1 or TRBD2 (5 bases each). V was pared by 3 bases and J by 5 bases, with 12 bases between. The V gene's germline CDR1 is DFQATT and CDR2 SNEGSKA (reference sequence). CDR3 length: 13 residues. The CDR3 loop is CSASGDLGDTQYF. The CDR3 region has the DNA TGCAGTGCTAGCGGGGACCTGGGAGATACGCAGTATTTT.